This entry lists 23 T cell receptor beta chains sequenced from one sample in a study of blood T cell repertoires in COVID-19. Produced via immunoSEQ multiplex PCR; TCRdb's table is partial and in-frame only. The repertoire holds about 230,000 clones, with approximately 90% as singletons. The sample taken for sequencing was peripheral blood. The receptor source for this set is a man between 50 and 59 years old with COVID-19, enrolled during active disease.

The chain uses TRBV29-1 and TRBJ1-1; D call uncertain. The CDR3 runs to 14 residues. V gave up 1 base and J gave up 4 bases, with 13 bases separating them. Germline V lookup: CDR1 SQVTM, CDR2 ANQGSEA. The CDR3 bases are TGCAGCGTTGAAGCCCCACTCTATAGCACTGAAGCTTTCTTT. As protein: CSVEAPLYSTEAFF.

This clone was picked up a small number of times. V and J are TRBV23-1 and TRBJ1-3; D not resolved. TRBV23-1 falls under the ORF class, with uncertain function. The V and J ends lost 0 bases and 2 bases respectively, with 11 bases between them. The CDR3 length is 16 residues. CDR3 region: CASSQSVQDPGNTIYF. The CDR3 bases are TGCGCCAGCAGTCAATCGGTTCAGGATCCTGGAAACACCATATATTTT.

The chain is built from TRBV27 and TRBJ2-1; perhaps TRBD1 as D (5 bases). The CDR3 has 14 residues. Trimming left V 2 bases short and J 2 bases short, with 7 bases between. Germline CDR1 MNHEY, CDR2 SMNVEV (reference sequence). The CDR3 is CASSLQGTYNEQFF. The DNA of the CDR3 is TGTGCCAGCAGTTTACAGGGAACCTACAATGAGCAGTTCTTC.

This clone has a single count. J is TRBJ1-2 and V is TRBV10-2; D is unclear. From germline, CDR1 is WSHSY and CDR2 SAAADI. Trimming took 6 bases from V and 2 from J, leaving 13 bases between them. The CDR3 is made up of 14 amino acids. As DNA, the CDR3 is TGCGCCAGCAGGCGGGCCGGAGAAAACTATGGCTACACCTTC. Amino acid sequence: CASRRAGENYGYTF.

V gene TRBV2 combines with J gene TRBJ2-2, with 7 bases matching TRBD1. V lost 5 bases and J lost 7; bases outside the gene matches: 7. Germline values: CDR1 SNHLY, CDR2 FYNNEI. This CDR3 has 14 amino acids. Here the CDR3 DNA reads TGTGCCAGCAGTTTACAGGGGTCGGGCGGGGAGCTGTTTTTT. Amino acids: CASSLQGSGGELFF.

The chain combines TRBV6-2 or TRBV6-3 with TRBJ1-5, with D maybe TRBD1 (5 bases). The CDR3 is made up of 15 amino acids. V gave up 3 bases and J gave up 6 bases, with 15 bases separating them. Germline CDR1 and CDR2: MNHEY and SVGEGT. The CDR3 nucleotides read TGTGCCAGCAGTTATCTTTCGGGGGTCGGTCAGCCCCAGCATTTT. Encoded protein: CASSYLSGVGQPQHF.

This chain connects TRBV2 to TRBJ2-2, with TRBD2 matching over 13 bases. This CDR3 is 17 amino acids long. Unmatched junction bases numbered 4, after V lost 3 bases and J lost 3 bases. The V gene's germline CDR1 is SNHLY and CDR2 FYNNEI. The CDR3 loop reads CASSDLGLAGDTGELFF. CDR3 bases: TGTGCCAGCAGTGATCTCGGACTAGCGGGAGACACCGGGGAGCTGTTTTTT.

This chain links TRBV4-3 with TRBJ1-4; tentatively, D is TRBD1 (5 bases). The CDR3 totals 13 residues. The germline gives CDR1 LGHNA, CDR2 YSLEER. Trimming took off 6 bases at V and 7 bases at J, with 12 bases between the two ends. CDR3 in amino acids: CASSPGGVEKLFF. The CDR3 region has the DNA TGCGCCAGCAGTCCCGGGGGAGTTGAAAAACTGTTTTTT.

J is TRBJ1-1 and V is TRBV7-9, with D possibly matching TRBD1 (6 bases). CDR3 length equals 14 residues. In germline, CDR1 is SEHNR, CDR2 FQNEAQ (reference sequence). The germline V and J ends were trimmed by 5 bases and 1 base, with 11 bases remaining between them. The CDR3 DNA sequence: TGTGCCAGCAGCGGCGGACAGCCGAACACTGAAGCTTTCTTT. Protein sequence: CASSGGQPNTEAFF.

This CDR3 is CATQRWGENTEAFF. The CDR3 DNA follows: TGTGCCACCCAGCGTTGGGGGGAGAACACTGAAGCTTTCTTT. This chain uses TRBV7-2 with TRBJ1-1, with D possibly TRBD1 on 5 matching bases. CDR1 SGHTA and CDR2 FQGNSA come from the germline V gene. V was pared by 10 bases and J by 1 base, with 16 bases between. This CDR3 has 14 amino acids. Filled out from reference TRBV7-2 and TRBJ1-1, the complete variable domain reads GAGVSQSPSNKVTEKGKDVELRCDPISGHTALYWYRQSLGQGLEFLIYFQGNSAPDKSGLPSDRFSAERTGGSVSTLTIQRTQQEDSAVYLCATQRWGENTEAFFGQGTRLTVV.

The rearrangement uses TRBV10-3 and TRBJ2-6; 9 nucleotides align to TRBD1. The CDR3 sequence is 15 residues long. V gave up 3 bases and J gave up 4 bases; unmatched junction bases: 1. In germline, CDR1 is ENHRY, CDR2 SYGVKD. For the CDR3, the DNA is TGTGCCATCAGTGAAGGACAGGGGGGGGCCAACGTCCTGACTTTC. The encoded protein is CAISEGQGGANVLTF.

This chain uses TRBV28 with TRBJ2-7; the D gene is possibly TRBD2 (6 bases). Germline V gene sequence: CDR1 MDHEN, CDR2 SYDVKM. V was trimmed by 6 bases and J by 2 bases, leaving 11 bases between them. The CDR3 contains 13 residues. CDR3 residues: CASRTGLPYEQYF. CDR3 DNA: TGTGCCAGCAGGACGGGACTCCCCTACGAGCAGTACTTC. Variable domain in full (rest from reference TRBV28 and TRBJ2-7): DVKVTQSSRYLVKRTGEKVFLECVQDMDHENMFWYRQDPGLGLRLIYFSYDVKMKEKGDIPEGYSVSREKKERFSLILESASTNQTSMYLCASRTGLPYEQYFGPGTRLTVT.

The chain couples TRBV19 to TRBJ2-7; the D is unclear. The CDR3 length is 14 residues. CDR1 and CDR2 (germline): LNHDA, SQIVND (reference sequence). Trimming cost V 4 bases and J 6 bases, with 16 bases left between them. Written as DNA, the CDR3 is TGTGCCAGTAGTACTGCCCTAGATTCATTCGAGCAGTACTTC. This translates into CASSTALDSFEQYF.

The DNA for the CDR3 is TGTGCCAGTAGTATTATAGTAAGCACAGATACGCAGTATTTT. This translates into CASSIIVSTDTQYF. This rearrangement joins TRBV19 to TRBJ2-3; no firm D call. V lost 3 bases to trimming and J lost 0 bases, with 7 bases between them. Germline CDR1 LNHDA, CDR2 SQIVND (reference sequence). CDR3 length equals 14 residues.

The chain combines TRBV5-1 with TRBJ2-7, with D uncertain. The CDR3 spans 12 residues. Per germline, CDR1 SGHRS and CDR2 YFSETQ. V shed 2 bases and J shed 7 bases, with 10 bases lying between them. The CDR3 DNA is TGCGCCAGCAGCTTTGAACCCGGGGAGCAGTACTTC. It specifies CASSFEPGEQYF.

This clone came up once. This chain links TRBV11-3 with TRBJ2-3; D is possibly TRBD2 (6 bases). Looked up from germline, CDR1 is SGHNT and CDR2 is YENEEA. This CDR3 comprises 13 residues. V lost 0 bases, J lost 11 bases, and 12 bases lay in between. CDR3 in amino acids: CASSLEGGMVQYF. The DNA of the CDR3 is TGTGCCAGCAGCTTAGAAGGAGGGATGGTGCAGTATTTT.

The DNA for the CDR3 is TGTGCCAGCAGTTCTGGACAGGAAAAGGGGCGCTACACCTTC. Protein: CASSSGQEKGRYTF. The rearrangement links TRBV28 to TRBJ1-2, with 7 bases matching TRBD1. This CDR3 comprises 14 residues. CDR1 is MDHEN, CDR2 SYDVKM, per germline. With V trimmed by 4 bases and J by 9 bases, 11 bases remained unmatched.

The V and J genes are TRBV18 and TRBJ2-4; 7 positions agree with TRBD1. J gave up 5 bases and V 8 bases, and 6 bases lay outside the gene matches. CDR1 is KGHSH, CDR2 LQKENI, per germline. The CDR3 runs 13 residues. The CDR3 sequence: CASAQGQQNIQYF. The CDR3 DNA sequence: TGTGCCAGCGCCCAGGGACAGCAAAACATTCAGTACTTC. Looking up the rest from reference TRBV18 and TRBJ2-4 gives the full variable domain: NAGVMQNPRHLVRRRGQEARLRCSPMKGHSHVYWYRQLPEEGLKFMVYLQKENIIDESGMPKERFSAEFPKEGPSILRIQQVVRGDSAAYFCASAQGQQNIQYFGAGTRLSVL.

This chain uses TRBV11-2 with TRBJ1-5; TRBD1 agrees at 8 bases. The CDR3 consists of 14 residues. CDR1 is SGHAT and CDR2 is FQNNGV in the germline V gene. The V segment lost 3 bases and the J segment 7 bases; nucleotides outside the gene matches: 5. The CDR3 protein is CASSFDRGDQPQHF. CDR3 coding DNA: TGTGCCAGCAGCTTCGACAGGGGAGACCAGCCCCAGCATTTT.

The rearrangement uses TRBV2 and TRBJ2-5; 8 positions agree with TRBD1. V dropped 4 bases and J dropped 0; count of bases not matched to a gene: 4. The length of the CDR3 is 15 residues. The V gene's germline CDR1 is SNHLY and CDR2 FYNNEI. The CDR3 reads CASSGTGMYQETQYF. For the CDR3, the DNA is TGTGCCAGCAGTGGGACAGGGATGTACCAAGAGACCCAGTACTTC.

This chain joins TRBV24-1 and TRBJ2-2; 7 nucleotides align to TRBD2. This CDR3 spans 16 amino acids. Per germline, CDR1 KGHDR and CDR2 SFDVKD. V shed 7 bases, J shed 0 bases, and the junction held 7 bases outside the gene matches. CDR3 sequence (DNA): TGTGCCACCAGCGGTCCCGGGGGGACGAACACCGGGGAGCTGTTTTTT. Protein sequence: CATSGPGGTNTGELFF.

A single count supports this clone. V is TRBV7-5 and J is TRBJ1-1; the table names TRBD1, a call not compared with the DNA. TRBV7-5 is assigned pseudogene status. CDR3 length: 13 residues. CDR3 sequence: CVRSRKGYTEAFF. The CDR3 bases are TGTGTCAGAAGCCGGAAGGGGTACACTGAAGCTTTCTTT.

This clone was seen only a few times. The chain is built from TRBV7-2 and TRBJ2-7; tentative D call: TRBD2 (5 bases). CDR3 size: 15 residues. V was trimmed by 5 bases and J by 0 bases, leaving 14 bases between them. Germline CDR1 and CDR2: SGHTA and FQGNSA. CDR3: CASSPTTSASYEQYF. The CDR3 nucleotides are TGTGCCAGCAGCCCGACTACAAGTGCCTCCTACGAGCAGTACTTC.